What follows are 29 T cell receptor beta chains derived from one specimen sequenced in a study of blood T cell repertoires in COVID-19. Repertoires were generated with immunoSEQ multiplex PCR, while TCRdb's copy carries only in-frame clones and drops some. The sample shows about 160,000 clones, 85% of them seen only once. Specimen: peripheral blood. These receptor sequences come from a human donor with acute or convalescent COVID-19. The donor label of this sample is uncertain.

The chain employs TRBV29-1 and TRBJ1-2; possible D gene TRBD1, 6 bases. The germline CDR1 and CDR2 sequences are SQVTM and ANQGSEA. The CDR3 extends over 12 amino acids. V lost 8 bases and J lost 7, with 17 bases in between. Here the CDR3 DNA reads TGCAGCCTTCGGGACAAAGTGGGTGGCTACACCTTC. Translating it yields CSLRDKVGGYTF.

V and J are TRBV12-3 or TRBV12-4 and TRBJ1-2; 7 nucleotides agree with TRBD1. J lost 4 bases, V lost 7 bases, and 6 bases had no gene match. The CDR3 loop spans 13 amino acids. CDR3 nucleotides: TGTGCCAGCATCCGACAGGGACTCTATGGCTACACCTTC. Its protein product is CASIRQGLYGYTF.

The genes are TRBV7-2 and TRBJ2-1; 10 bases align to TRBD2. V dropped 1 base and J dropped 3; count of bases not matched to a gene: 12. Germline CDR1 SGHTA, CDR2 FQGNSA. The CDR3 extends over 19 amino acids. CDR3 region: CASSLVGLSGGANYNEQFF. CDR3 coding DNA: TGTGCCAGCAGCTTAGTAGGGCTCAGCGGGGGGGCGAACTACAATGAGCAGTTCTTC.

The J gene is TRBJ1-1, the V gene TRBV6-6; TRBD1 aligns across 7 bases. CDR1 and CDR2 from the germline V gene are MNHNY and SVGAGI (reference sequence). Germline trimming cut 4 bases from V and 0 bases from J; bases unmatched to any gene: 5. The CDR3 consists of 15 residues. The chain's CDR3 is CASSSPGQVNTEAFF. DNA of the CDR3: TGTGCCAGCAGTTCACCTGGACAGGTGAACACTGAAGCTTTCTTT.

This chain joins TRBV6-6 and TRBJ2-1, with D possibly matching TRBD2 (5 bases). CDR1 and CDR2 (germline): MNHNY, SVGAGI (reference sequence). The CDR3 is 15 residues long. V dropped 2 bases and J dropped 5 bases, with 13 bases sitting between them. The DNA for the CDR3 is TGTGCCAGCAGTTACCCCGGCACGCGGGACAATGAGCAGTTCTTC. This encodes CASSYPGTRDNEQFF.

The V call is TRBV30, the J call TRBJ1-1, with D perhaps matching TRBD1 (5 bases). The germline V and J ends were trimmed by 7 bases and 6 bases, with 21 bases remaining between them. CDR1 and CDR2 from the germline V gene are GTSNPN and SVGIG (reference sequence). The CDR3 contains 14 residues. In DNA, the CDR3 is TGTGCCTCCTTAGTGGCAGGGATAGGGGCTGAAGCTTTCTTT. Protein sequence: CASLVAGIGAEAFF.

This sequence joins TRBV28 and TRBJ2-1; weak D call: TRBD1 (6 bases). V was trimmed by 2 bases and J by 4 bases, leaving 12 bases between them. The CDR3 extends over 15 amino acids. Germline V gene lookup returns CDR1 MDHEN and CDR2 SYDVKM. CDR3 loop: CASSLTGSLYNEQFF. CDR3 in DNA: TGTGCCAGCAGTTTAACAGGGTCCCTATACAATGAGCAGTTCTTC.

The chain has TRBV30 and TRBJ2-1; 9 nucleotides match TRBD2. V dropped 8 bases and J dropped 8; count of bases not matched to a gene: 10. The CDR3 covers 13 residues. Germline CDR1 is GTSNPN and CDR2 is SVGIG (reference sequence). CDR3 amino acids: CAGTAGGRYEQFF. CDR3 in DNA: TGTGCCGGTACTGCGGGGGGGCGCTATGAGCAGTTCTTC.

This sequence joins TRBV6-2 or TRBV6-3 and TRBJ1-1, with 7 bases fitting TRBD1. Germline lookup yields CDR1 MNHEY and CDR2 SVGEGT. CDR3 length: 13 residues. The V gene end was trimmed by 2 bases and the J gene end by 5 bases; junction bases not matched to a gene: 2. The CDR3 is CASSYMTGTEAFF. CDR3 DNA: TGTGCCAGCAGTTACATGACAGGGACTGAAGCTTTCTTT.

This rearrangement joins TRBV7-4 to TRBJ1-4; D is unclear. CDR1 is SGHVT and CDR2 is SQSDAQ in the germline V gene. The CDR3 is made up of 16 amino acids. The V and J ends lost 4 bases and 8 bases respectively, with 20 bases between them. CDR3 in DNA: TGTGCCAGCAGCTATGCCTCCTGTAATGAGTCGGAAAAACTGTTTTTT. Its protein is CASSYASCNESEKLFF. Full variable domain (missing parts from reference TRBV7-4 and TRBJ1-4): GAGVSQSPRYKVAKRGRDVALRCDSISGHVTLYWYRQTLGQGSEVLTYSQSDAQRDKSGRPSGRFSAERPERSVSTLKIQRTEQGDSAVYLCASSYASCNESEKLFFGSGTQLSVL.

This clone has a handful of counts. The rearrangement uses TRBV28 and TRBJ1-5; perhaps TRBD1 as D (5 bases). V was pared by 1 base and J by 5 bases, with 9 bases between. Germline loops: CDR1 MDHEN, CDR2 SYDVKM. The length of the CDR3 is 14 residues. The CDR3 DNA sequence: TGTGCCAGCAGTTTATTGGGGGGGTATCAGCCCCAGCATTTT. Its protein is CASSLLGGYQPQHF.

The genes are TRBV7-9 and TRBJ1-1; D unresolved. Trimming cost V 11 bases and J 7 bases, with 20 bases left between them. CDR1 and CDR2 (germline): SEHNR, FQNEAQ (reference sequence). The CDR3 loop spans 13 amino acids. CDR3 residues: CAGGHSGKNEAFF. DNA of the CDR3: TGTGCCGGAGGCCATAGTGGGAAGAATGAAGCTTTCTTT.

This rearrangement joins TRBV30 to TRBJ2-5; tentative D call: TRBD2 (6 bases). Deletions cut 0 bases from V and 4 bases from J, with 15 bases between. CDR3 length equals 15 residues. Germline V lookup: CDR1 GTSNPN, CDR2 SVGIG (reference sequence). For the CDR3, the DNA is TGTGCCTGGAGTGTAGACGGGGGTAGGGTAGAGACCCAGTACTTC. Its protein product is CAWSVDGGRVETQYF.

This clone was seen many times. The chain joins TRBV28 to TRBJ1-5; D is uncertain. The CDR3 runs 14 residues. Germline V gives CDR1 MDHEN, CDR2 SYDVKM. V was cut by 3 bases and J by 5 bases, with 11 bases left in between. The CDR3 protein is CASSFSGLDQPQHF. CDR3 nucleotide sequence: TGTGCCAGCAGTTTTTCGGGTTTGGATCAGCCCCAGCATTTT.

The chain is built from TRBV6-5 and TRBJ2-5; D gene uncertain. V gave up 6 bases and J gave up 1 base, with 6 bases separating them. This CDR3 spans 12 amino acids. Germline CDR1 MNHEY, CDR2 SVGAGI. The CDR3 protein is CASRRAQETQYF. The CDR3 bases are TGTGCCAGCAGGCGCGCCCAAGAGACCCAGTACTTC.

The gene calls are TRBV11-2 and TRBJ1-1, with D possibly being TRBD1 (5 bases). V lost 5 bases and J lost 1, with 26 bases in between. The germline gives CDR1 SGHAT, CDR2 FQNNGV. CDR3 size: 19 residues. DNA of the CDR3: TGTGCCAGCAGCACCCTCGTCTCCCGCGGGGGGAGTGGGAACACTGAAGCTTTCTTT. Translation gives CASSTLVSRGGSGNTEAFF.

This sequence joins TRBV2 and TRBJ1-5; D gene uncertain. Germline V gene sequence: CDR1 SNHLY, CDR2 FYNNEI. Trimming took 8 bases from V and 0 from J, leaving 8 bases between them. The CDR3 totals 13 residues. The DNA of the CDR3 is TGTGCCAGCCGCAGAAATAGCAATCAGCCCCAGCATTTT. Amino acid sequence: CASRRNSNQPQHF.

This clone has a single count. Other DNA sequences in the sample encode the same CDR3. This sequence joins TRBV19 and TRBJ1-3, with TRBD1 matching 7 bases. The V segment lost 5 bases and the J segment 3 bases; nucleotides outside the gene matches: 7. This CDR3 is built from 15 residues. The germline V gene encodes CDR1 LNHDA and CDR2 SQIVND (reference sequence). CDR3: CASSDRDRLGNTIYF. CDR3 nucleotides: TGTGCCAGTAGTGACCGGGACAGACTTGGAAACACCATATATTTT.

This chain joins TRBV20-1 and TRBJ1-2; D remains ambiguous. Germline V lookup: CDR1 DFQATT, CDR2 SNEGSKA (reference sequence). The CDR3 length is 11 residues. The V end lost 3 bases, the J end lost 2 bases, and 4 bases lay between the germline ends. The CDR3 nucleotides are TGCAGTGCTAGTCGGAACTATGGCTACACCTTC. Translating gives CSASRNYGYTF.

This clone appeared once. This sequence joins TRBV11-2 and TRBJ1-2; no clear D gene. Germline V gives CDR1 SGHAT, CDR2 FQNNGV. Trimming took 1 base from V and 4 from J, leaving 7 bases between them. The CDR3 covers 13 residues. The CDR3 coding sequence is TGTGCCAGCAGCTTAGGCGGAATCTATGGCTACACCTTC. As protein: CASSLGGIYGYTF.

This chain links TRBV15 with TRBJ2-1; possibly TRBD1 for D (5 bases). Germline lookup yields CDR1 LNHNV and CDR2 YYDKDF (reference sequence). V dropped 0 bases and J dropped 7 bases, with 10 bases sitting between them. The length of the CDR3 is 14 residues. The CDR3 spells CATSRDQQANEQFF. In DNA form, the CDR3 reads TGTGCCACCAGCAGAGATCAACAGGCGAATGAGCAGTTCTTC.

The genes are TRBV18 and TRBJ1-6, with 12 positions matching TRBD1. This CDR3 comprises 16 residues. V dropped 1 base and J dropped 8; count of bases not matched to a gene: 3. Germline V gene sequence: CDR1 KGHSH, CDR2 LQKENI. In DNA form, the CDR3 reads TGTGCCAGCTCACCACGGGGGGACAGGGGGCATTCACCCCTCCACTTT. Translating gives CASSPRGDRGHSPLHF.

This clone was found once. A junction boundary mismatches the germline segment, possibly from a read error. The gene calls are TRBV6-5 and TRBJ1-5, with no clear D. The germline V gene has CDR1 MNHEY and CDR2 SVGAGI. The CDR3 is 12 amino acids. The CDR3 loop reads CAGRSGNQPQHF. The CDR3 DNA reads as TGTGCCGGCAGGTCGGGCAATCAGCCCCAGCATTTT.

The CDR3 is CASSQDQGRNMNTEAFF. CDR3 DNA: TGCGCCAGCAGCCAAGATCAGGGGCGGAACATGAACACTGAAGCTTTCTTT. This chain uses TRBV4-1 with TRBJ1-1; perhaps TRBD1 as D (6 bases). V lost 0 bases and J 0 bases, leaving 14 bases between the germline ends. This CDR3 has 17 amino acids. The germline gives CDR1 MGHRA, CDR2 YSYEKL.

This clone has more than one count but fewer than ten. The chain couples TRBV14 to TRBJ1-2; D remains ambiguous. The CDR3 loop spans 15 amino acids. V lost 9 bases and J lost 3, with 20 bases in between. CDR1 SGHDN and CDR2 FVKESK come from the germline V gene. The CDR3 protein is CASTGPPKLYYGYTF. CDR3 coding DNA: TGTGCCAGTACCGGTCCCCCAAAGCTCTACTATGGCTACACCTTC.

This chain uses TRBV5-6 with TRBJ2-7; TRBD1 aligns across 7 bases. The CDR3 consists of 12 residues. Trimming took 2 bases from V and 7 from J; bases not matched to a gene: 3. The germline gives CDR1 SGHDT, CDR2 YYEEEE. The CDR3 reads CASSLQGFEQYF. The CDR3 DNA is TGTGCCAGCAGCTTACAGGGGTTTGAGCAGTACTTC.

This chain uses TRBV5-1 with TRBJ1-1; possibly TRBD1 for D (6 bases). Looked up from germline, CDR1 is SGHRS and CDR2 is YFSETQ. CDR3 length: 15 residues. V lost 0 bases and J lost 3, with 12 bases in between. The CDR3 sequence: CASSLVGTRDTEAFF. As DNA, the CDR3 is TGCGCCAGCAGCTTGGTGGGGACACGAGACACTGAAGCTTTCTTT.

The rearrangement joins TRBV28 to TRBJ1-1; 9 bases fit TRBD1. This CDR3 contains 14 residues. The V gene's germline CDR1 is MDHEN and CDR2 SYDVKM. J was trimmed by 3 bases and V by 5 bases; bases with no gene match: 4. Here the CDR3 DNA reads TGTGCCAGCAGTCCGGGACAGGGCTACACTGAAGCTTTCTTT. Its translation: CASSPGQGYTEAFF. Looking up the rest from reference TRBV28 and TRBJ1-1 gives the full variable domain: DVKVTQSSRYLVKRTGEKVFLECVQDMDHENMFWYRQDPGLGLRLIYFSYDVKMKEKGDIPEGYSVSREKKERFSLILESASTNQTSMYLCASSPGQGYTEAFFGQGTRLTVV.

The chain combines TRBV28 with TRBJ1-1; 8 nucleotides line up with TRBD1. This CDR3 has 14 amino acids. Per the germline V gene, CDR1 is MDHEN and CDR2 is SYDVKM. With 6 bases clipped from V and 4 bases from J, the junction kept 7 bases outside the gene matches. Here the CDR3 DNA reads TGTGCCAGCAGCACTACAGGGGGGCGCACTGAAGCTTTCTTT. Translating it yields CASSTTGGRTEAFF.